The sequence of this T cell receptor beta chain was determined in a study of lymphopenia after photon versus proton radiotherapy. Study conclusions and caveats: Photon-treated patients lost naive T cells and TCR diversity; proton-treated stayed stable.

Notes on this clone: What it binds is not known.

Per germline, CDR1 SGHAT and CDR2 FQNNGV. The CDR3 runs to 17 residues. V was shortened by 3 bases and J by 0 bases, with 18 bases between the two germline ends. Assay used: immunoSEQ multiplex PCR; TCRdb lists only in-frame clones, some missing. This table has more than 5,500 clones, 81% appearing once. V is TRBV11-2 and J is TRBJ2-7; possibly TRBD2 for D (6 bases). The input for sequencing was peripheral blood, taken from a patient treated with photon-based radiotherapy. The sequence was collected from a man aged 25 to 40 with gastric cancer. For the CDR3, the DNA is TGTGCCAGCAGCTTGTGGGGAGGAGCGGCAAGCTCCTACGAGCAGTACTTC. Protein: CASSLWGGAASSYEQYF.